This T cell receptor beta chain was recovered during a study of blood T cell repertoires in COVID-19. The wider study: Both acute and convalescent COVID-19 samples were obtained from the United States, Italy and Spain. PBMCs, B-cell-depleted T cells, or T cells were the source of the cDNA or gDNA that made up the material.

Per the original methods: From reference gene primer amplification, estimates of nucleated cell counts were derived. Produced via immunoSEQ multiplex PCR; TCRdb's table is partial and in-frame only. From that table come the V and J calls and clone size; the DNA was used to work out D and trimming. Of just under 150,000 clones listed, about 92% are singletons. The clonotype originates from a human donor in a cohort sampled during active COVID-19. What was sequenced was peripheral blood.

DNA for the CDR3: TGTGCCACCAGCAGAAAGACAGGGATCCTCACAGATACGCAGTATTTT. It yields the protein CATSRKTGILTDTQYF. This chain uses TRBV15 with TRBJ2-3; the match to TRBD1 covers 7 bases. CDR3 length: 16 amino acids. The germline gives CDR1 LNHNV, CDR2 YYDKDF (reference sequence). V was pared by 2 bases and J by 2 bases, with 7 bases of the junction left unmatched.